One and the same sample provided the 17 T cell receptor beta chains below, sequenced in a study of blood T cell repertoires in COVID-19. Sequencing used immunoSEQ multiplex PCR; TCRdb keeps in-frame clones, though not all of them. The sample shows fewer than 350,000 clones, 81% of them seen only once. The sample comprised peripheral blood. The receptors were gathered from a woman aged 60-75 years with active or convalescent COVID-19.

The gene calls are TRBV19 and TRBJ2-3; D is unresolved. V lost 3 bases and J 1 base, leaving 14 bases between the germline ends. CDR3 length: 16 amino acids. Per germline, CDR1 LNHDA and CDR2 SQIVND (reference sequence). This CDR3 is CASSMSLFQGTDTQYF. In DNA, the CDR3 is TGTGCCAGTAGTATGTCGCTATTTCAGGGCACAGATACGCAGTATTTT.

This clone has only one observation. The chain recombines TRBV6-5 with TRBJ2-5; D is possibly TRBD2 (6 bases). Trimming removed 6 bases from V and 6 bases from J, with 14 bases in between. Germline CDR1 reads MNHEY; CDR2 reads SVGAGI. This CDR3 comprises 13 residues. The CDR3 region is CASRAPGLKTQYF. The CDR3 region has the DNA TGTGCCAGCAGGGCCCCGGGACTCAAGACCCAGTACTTC.

The gene calls are TRBV6-5 and TRBJ1-2; no reliable D call. Germline V gives CDR1 MNHEY, CDR2 SVGAGI. Between the trimmed V and J ends, which lost 6 bases and 2 bases, there was a span of 10 bases. The CDR3 is 13 amino acids. DNA for the CDR3: TGTGCCAGCAGGACGGGGTTAAACTATGGCTACACCTTC. The encoded protein is CASRTGLNYGYTF.

The V call is TRBV19, the J call TRBJ2-3, with 9 bases that match TRBD2. The CDR3 is 15 residues long. Trimming cost V 8 bases and J 2 bases; bases outside gene matches: 8. Germline V gives CDR1 LNHDA, CDR2 SQIVND (reference sequence). CDR3 sequence: CASDRGGASTDTQYF. CDR3 nucleotide sequence: TGTGCCAGTGATCGCGGGGGGGCTTCCACAGATACGCAGTATTTT.

This clone was detected only a few times. The V and J genes are TRBV7-9 and TRBJ1-2, with 8 bases fitting TRBD1. Germline CDR1 reads SEHNR; CDR2 reads FQNEAQ (reference sequence). Trimming cost V 1 base and J 6 bases; bases outside gene matches: 16. The CDR3 has 18 amino acids. The CDR3 sequence: CASSLVPRDRRAGDGYTF. In DNA form, the CDR3 reads TGTGCCAGCAGCTTAGTCCCCCGGGACAGGCGCGCGGGCGATGGCTACACCTTC.

The chain is built from TRBV7-2 and TRBJ2-1; 10 nucleotides align to TRBD1. Germline V CDR1 and CDR2: SGHTA, FQGNSA. The CDR3 has 17 amino acids. Trimming cost V 5 bases and J 1 base; bases outside gene matches: 8. This chain's CDR3 is CASSQQTGGRSYNEQFF. DNA of the CDR3: TGTGCCAGCAGCCAACAGACAGGGGGCAGGTCCTACAATGAGCAGTTCTTC. Variable domain in full (rest from reference TRBV7-2 and TRBJ2-1): GAGVSQSPSNKVTEKGKDVELRCDPISGHTALYWYRQSLGQGLEFLIYFQGNSAPDKSGLPSDRFSAERTGGSVSTLTIQRTQQEDSAVYLCASSQQTGGRSYNEQFFGPGTRLTVL.

This sequence joins TRBV19 and TRBJ1-4; a possible D gene is TRBD1 (5 bases). The CDR3 covers 15 residues. V was pared by 5 bases and J by 0 bases, with 10 bases between. Germline CDR1 is LNHDA and CDR2 is SQIVND (reference sequence). The CDR3 sequence is CASSSRVATNEKLFF. The CDR3 nucleotides read TGTGCCAGTAGTTCCAGGGTTGCAACTAATGAAAAACTGTTTTTT.

This chain joins TRBV7-8 and TRBJ1-5; weak D call: TRBD1 (5 bases). The ends were cut back, 1 base at V and 4 bases at J, with 11 bases in the middle. This CDR3 has 15 residues. The V gene's germline CDR1 is SGHVS and CDR2 FQNEAQ. The CDR3 sequence: CASSLESSGNQPQHF. The DNA of the CDR3 is TGTGCCAGCAGCTTAGAATCTTCAGGGAATCAGCCCCAGCATTTT. Full variable domain (remainder filled in from reference TRBV7-8 and TRBJ1-5): GAGVSQSPRYKVAKRGQDVALRCDPISGHVSLFWYQQALGQGPEFLTYFQNEAQLDKSGLPSDRFFAERPEGSVSTLKIQRTQQEDSAVYLCASSLESSGNQPQHFGDGTRLSIL.

V usage is TRBV2 and J usage is TRBJ1-2; D possibly corresponds to TRBD1 (6 bases). Germline V gives CDR1 SNHLY, CDR2 FYNNEI. V was pared by 3 bases and J by 3 bases, with 11 bases between. CDR3 length: 14 residues. The CDR3 loop reads CASSDRGEDYGYTF. CDR3 nucleotide sequence: TGTGCCAGCAGTGACAGGGGAGAAGACTATGGCTACACCTTC.

The chain couples TRBV4-3 to TRBJ1-1; maybe TRBD1 (5 bases). Germline V lookup: CDR1 LGHNA, CDR2 YSLEER. V shed 4 bases and J shed 4 bases, with 10 bases lying between them. CDR3 length: 13 amino acids. The CDR3 loop is CASSLEGVTEAFF. The CDR3 nucleotides are TGCGCCAGCAGCCTAGAAGGGGTCACTGAAGCTTTCTTT.

J is TRBJ1-6 and V is TRBV7-9; D is possibly TRBD1 (6 bases). Germline V lookup: CDR1 SEHNR, CDR2 FQNEAQ (reference sequence). This CDR3 comprises 14 residues. V was cut by 5 bases and J by 4 bases, with 9 bases left in between. The CDR3 region is CASSRGQYNSPLHF. CDR3 DNA sequence: TGTGCCAGCAGCCGGGGACAATATAATTCACCCCTCCACTTT.

The sample holds one count of this clone. The chain recombines TRBV6-5 with TRBJ1-1; perhaps TRBD1 as D (5 bases). Germline assignment: CDR1 MNHEY and CDR2 SVGAGI. This CDR3 region has 15 residues. Trimming removed 3 bases from V and 1 base from J, with 12 bases in between. CDR3 DNA: TGTGCCAGCAGTTATTCCCGACAGCCGAACACTGAAGCTTTCTTT. It specifies CASSYSRQPNTEAFF.

CDR3 region: CASSKGQAKSEKLFF. The CDR3, as DNA: TGTGCCAGCAGTAAGGGACAGGCGAAGTCGGAAAAACTGTTTTTT. The V gene is TRBV6-5, the J gene TRBJ1-4; 8 positions match TRBD1. This CDR3 has 15 residues. V trimming: 5 bases; J trimming: 8 bases; junction bases outside the gene matches: 10. Germline V gene lookup returns CDR1 MNHEY and CDR2 SVGAGI.

The chain joins TRBV3-1 (or the pseudogene TRBV3-2) to TRBJ2-7; 13 bases map to TRBD2. From germline, CDR1 is LGHDT and CDR2 YNNKEL (reference sequence). The CDR3 is made up of 18 amino acids. Losses at the gene ends were 1 base for V and 5 bases for J; bases not matched to a gene: 11. In DNA, the CDR3 is TGTGCCAGCAGCCAAGTCCCGGGGACTAGCGGGGCAGGGAACGAGCAGTACTTC. This translates into CASSQVPGTSGAGNEQYF.

The table lists this clone with a count of one. The V call is TRBV28, the J call TRBJ1-2; 11 bases match TRBD1. The germline gives CDR1 MDHEN, CDR2 SYDVKM. There are 13 residues in the CDR3. V gave up 5 bases and J gave up 8 bases; unmatched junction bases: 4. CDR3 region: CASSLGQGGGYTF. CDR3 nucleotide sequence: TGTGCCAGCAGTCTGGGACAGGGGGGAGGCTACACCTTC.

The chain uses TRBV27 and TRBJ2-7, with 7 bases lining up with TRBD1. V shed 6 bases and J 7 bases; nucleotides not matched to a gene: 6. There are 12 residues in the CDR3. CDR1 is MNHEY, CDR2 SMNVEV, per germline (reference sequence). CDR3 residues: CASSPDRVEQYF. For the CDR3, the DNA is TGTGCCAGCAGCCCCGACAGGGTTGAGCAGTACTTC.

This chain joins TRBV3-1 (or the pseudogene TRBV3-2) and TRBJ1-1, with 9 bases that match TRBD1. The CDR3 loop spans 14 amino acids. Germline V gives CDR1 LGHDT, CDR2 YNNKEL (reference sequence). The junction had 1 base not matched to a gene; V was cut back by 4 bases and J by 1 base. This chain's CDR3 is CASSPGQGNTEAFF. The CDR3 DNA reads TGTGCCAGCAGCCCGGGACAGGGGAACACTGAAGCTTTCTTT.